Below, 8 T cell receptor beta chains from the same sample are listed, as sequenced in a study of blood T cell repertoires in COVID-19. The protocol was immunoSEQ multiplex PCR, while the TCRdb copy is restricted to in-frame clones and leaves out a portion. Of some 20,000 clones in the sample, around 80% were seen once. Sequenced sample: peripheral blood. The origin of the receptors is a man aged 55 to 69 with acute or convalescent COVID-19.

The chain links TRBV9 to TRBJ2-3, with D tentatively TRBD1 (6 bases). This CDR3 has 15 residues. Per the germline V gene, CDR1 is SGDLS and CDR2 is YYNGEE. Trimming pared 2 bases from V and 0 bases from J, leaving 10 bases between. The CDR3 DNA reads TGTGCCAGCAGCGTTACCGGGACAAGCACAGATACGCAGTATTTT. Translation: CASSVTGTSTDTQYF.

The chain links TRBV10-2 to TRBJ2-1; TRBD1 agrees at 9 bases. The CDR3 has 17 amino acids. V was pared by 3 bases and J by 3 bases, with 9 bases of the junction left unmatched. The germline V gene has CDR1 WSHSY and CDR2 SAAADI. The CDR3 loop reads CASSDPAGGQGYNEQFF. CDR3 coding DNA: TGCGCCAGCAGTGACCCTGCCGGGGGACAGGGCTACAATGAGCAGTTCTTC.

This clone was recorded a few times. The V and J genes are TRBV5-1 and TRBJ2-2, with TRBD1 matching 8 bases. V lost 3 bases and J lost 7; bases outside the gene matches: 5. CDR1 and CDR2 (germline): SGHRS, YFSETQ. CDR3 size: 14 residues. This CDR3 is CASSSQGAFGELFF. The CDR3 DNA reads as TGCGCCAGCAGCTCCCAGGGGGCTTTCGGGGAGCTGTTTTTT.

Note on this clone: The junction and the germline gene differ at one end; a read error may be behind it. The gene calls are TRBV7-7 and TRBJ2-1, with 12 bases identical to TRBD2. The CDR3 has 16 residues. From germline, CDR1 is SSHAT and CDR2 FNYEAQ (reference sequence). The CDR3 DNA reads TGTGCTAGCAGCTCGAGGACTAGCGGGGCAGGAAATGAGCAGTTCTTC. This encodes CASSSRTSGAGNEQFF.

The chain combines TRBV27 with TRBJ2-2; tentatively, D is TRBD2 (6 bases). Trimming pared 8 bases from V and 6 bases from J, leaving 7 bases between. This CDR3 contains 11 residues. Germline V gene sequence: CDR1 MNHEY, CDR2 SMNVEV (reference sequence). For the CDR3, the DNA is TGTGCCAGCGGAGGGCCCGGGGAGCTGTTTTTT. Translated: CASGGPGELFF.

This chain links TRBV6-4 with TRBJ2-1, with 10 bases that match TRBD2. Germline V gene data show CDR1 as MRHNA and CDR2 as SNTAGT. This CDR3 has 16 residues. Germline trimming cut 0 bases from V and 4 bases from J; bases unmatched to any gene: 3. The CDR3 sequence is CASSDSASGGYNEQFF. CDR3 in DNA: TGTGCCAGCAGTGACTCGGCTAGCGGGGGATACAATGAGCAGTTCTTC.

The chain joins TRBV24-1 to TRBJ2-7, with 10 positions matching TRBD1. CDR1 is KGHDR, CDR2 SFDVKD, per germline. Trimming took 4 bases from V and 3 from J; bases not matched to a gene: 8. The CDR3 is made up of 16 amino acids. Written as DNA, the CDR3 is TGTGCCACCAGTGACCGGGGAGGGACAGGGGTCTACGAGCAGTACTTC. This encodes CATSDRGGTGVYEQYF.

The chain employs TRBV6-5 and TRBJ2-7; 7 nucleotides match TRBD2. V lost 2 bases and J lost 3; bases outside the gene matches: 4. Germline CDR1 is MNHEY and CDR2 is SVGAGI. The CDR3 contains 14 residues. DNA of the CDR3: TGTGCCAGCAGTTACGGAGCGGGGAACTACGAGCAGTACTTC. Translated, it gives CASSYGAGNYEQYF.